One and the same sample provided the 17 T cell receptor beta chains below, sequenced in a study of vaccination effects on CD4 cells after COVID-19. Antigen-specific CD4+ T cells expanded by the ViraFEST assay with viral peptide pools were then sequenced. Culture lasted 10 days before CD4+ T cell isolation. No vaccinee had earlier SARS-CoV-2 infection, and nucleocapsid antibodies were negative. These receptors have no known antigen. Assay used: immunoSEQ multiplex PCR; TCRdb lists only in-frame clones, some missing. This sample yields 40,000 to 45,000 clones, of which more than 65% are seen a single time; roughly 3.1% belongs to the top ten. Specimen: CD4+ T cells from PBMCs cultured with HCoV-NL63 spike peptides, collected before COVID-19 vaccination. The source of these receptors is a human donor who received a COVID-19 vaccine.

The chain links TRBV29-1 to TRBJ2-1; D gene uncertain. V dropped 3 bases and J dropped 9 bases, with 9 bases sitting between them. Per germline, CDR1 SQVTM and CDR2 ANQGSEA. This CDR3 spans 11 amino acids. In nucleotides, the CDR3 is TGCAGCGTTGATAAGGGCGTTGAGCAGTTCTTC. Protein product: CSVDKGVEQFF.

The rearrangement joins TRBV28 to TRBJ2-1, with 9 bases that match TRBD2. Germline CDR1 MDHEN, CDR2 SYDVKM. The CDR3 spans 17 residues. The junction had 13 bases not matched to a gene; V was cut back by 2 bases and J by 8 bases. The CDR3 is CASSLSSSSGMVDEQFF. CDR3 bases: TGTGCCAGCAGTTTAAGTTCATCTAGCGGGATGGTGGATGAGCAGTTCTTC. Filled out from reference TRBV28 and TRBJ2-1, the complete variable domain reads DVKVTQSSRYLVKRTGEKVFLECVQDMDHENMFWYRQDPGLGLRLIYFSYDVKMKEKGDIPEGYSVSREKKERFSLILESASTNQTSMYLCASSLSSSSGMVDEQFFGPGTRLTVL.

The chain combines TRBV30 with TRBJ2-5, with TRBD1 matching 10 bases. This CDR3 is 14 amino acids long. The V and J ends lost 5 bases and 10 bases, in that order; junction bases with no gene match: 13. Germline V gene sequence: CDR1 GTSNPN, CDR2 SVGIG (reference sequence). Here the CDR3 reads CAWSGTGVYGGQYF. CDR3 nucleotide sequence: TGTGCCTGGTCCGGGACAGGGGTGTACGGAGGCCAGTACTTC.

This chain links TRBV15 with TRBJ1-2; D gene unclear. The CDR3 loop spans 15 amino acids. Germline CDR1 and CDR2: LNHNV and YYDKDF (reference sequence). Trimming took 0 bases from V and 6 from J, leaving 14 bases between them. Here the CDR3 reads CATSRDFGFFDGYTF. The CDR3 bases are TGTGCCACCAGCAGAGATTTCGGATTTTTCGATGGCTACACCTTC. The entire variable domain, with the rest obtained from reference TRBV15 and TRBJ1-2, is as follows: DAMVIQNPRYQVTQFGKPVTLSCSQTLNHNVMYWYQQKSSQAPKLLFHYYDKDFNNEADTPDNFQSRRPNTSFCFLDIRSPGLGDTAMYLCATSRDFGFFDGYTFGSGTRLTVV.

This clone was recorded once. This sequence joins TRBV4-1 and TRBJ2-5; 11 nucleotides match TRBD2. There are 16 residues in the CDR3. CDR1 and CDR2 from the germline V gene are MGHRA and YSYEKL. With V trimmed by 1 base and J by 3 bases, 4 bases remained unmatched. CDR3 loop: CASSQGILAGEETQYF. CDR3 nucleotide sequence: TGCGCCAGCAGCCAAGGGATACTAGCGGGGGAAGAGACCCAGTACTTC.

The V and J genes are TRBV6-1 and TRBJ2-5; TRBD1 might be the D (6 bases). Germline V gene sequence: CDR1 MNHNS, CDR2 SASEGT. The CDR3 is 15 residues long. Trimming left V 2 bases short and J 2 bases short, with 12 bases between. CDR3 protein: CASSEFRTAQETQYF. DNA of the CDR3: TGTGCCAGCAGTGAATTTCGGACAGCTCAAGAGACCCAGTACTTC.

V gene TRBV7-9 combines with J gene TRBJ2-7, with no clear D. The CDR3 runs 18 residues. The ends were cut back, 0 bases at V and 0 bases at J, with 18 bases in the middle. The germline CDR1 and CDR2 sequences are SEHNR and FQNEAQ (reference sequence). CDR3 nucleotides: TGTGCCAGCAGCTTAGCTACCCCAACCGATAAAAGCTCCTACGAGCAGTACGTC. It specifies CASSLATPTDKSSYEQYV.

The chain links TRBV5-1 to TRBJ2-6; D gene ambiguous. Trimming took 0 bases from V and 2 from J, leaving 6 bases between them. In germline, CDR1 is SGHRS, CDR2 YFSETQ. The CDR3 is 15 residues long. The CDR3 DNA follows: TGCGCCAGCAGCTTGGGGAATCCTGGGGCCAACGTCCTGACTTTC. Residues: CASSLGNPGANVLTF.

The table lists this clone with a few counts. The rearrangement joins TRBV5-6 to TRBJ2-3; 10 positions match TRBD1. Trimming cost V 0 bases and J 6 bases; bases outside gene matches: 4. Per the germline V gene, CDR1 is SGHDT and CDR2 is YYEEEE. CDR3 length equals 15 residues. The chain's CDR3 is CASSLGTGGGDTQYF. The CDR3 coding sequence is TGTGCCAGCAGCTTGGGGACAGGGGGTGGTGATACGCAGTATTTT.

This chain joins TRBV7-2 and TRBJ2-5, with D perhaps TRBD1 or TRBD2 (5 bases each). The CDR3 totals 14 residues. The germline gives CDR1 SGHTA, CDR2 FQGNSA. Trimming removed 5 bases from V and 4 bases from J, with 14 bases in between. CDR3 nucleotides: TGTGCCAGCAGCCCGGGACCTCCGGCAGAGACCCAGTACTTC. Protein: CASSPGPPAETQYF.

The table lists this clone with a count of one. The chain links TRBV5-1 to TRBJ2-5; D is possibly TRBD2 (6 bases). The germline V gene encodes CDR1 SGHRS and CDR2 YFSETQ. V dropped 2 bases and J dropped 2 bases, with 10 bases sitting between them. CDR3 length equals 14 residues. The CDR3 bases are TGCGCCAGCAGCTTTTCGCGGGAACAAGAGACCCAGTACTTC. As protein: CASSFSREQETQYF.

V usage is TRBV6-1 and J usage is TRBJ2-5; a weak D match, TRBD1 (6 bases). Germline loops: CDR1 MNHNS, CDR2 SASEGT. The CDR3 runs to 15 residues. V was pared by 0 bases and J by 5 bases, with 13 bases between. CDR3 sequence: CASSEADQGWETQYF. The CDR3 region has the DNA TGTGCCAGCAGTGAAGCGGATCAGGGGTGGGAGACCCAGTACTTC.

The chain recombines TRBV7-3 with TRBJ1-1; 8 bases agree with TRBD1. The CDR3 has 12 residues. Germline lookup yields CDR1 SGHTA and CDR2 FQGTGA. Unmatched junction bases numbered 1, after V lost 3 bases and J lost 7 bases. CDR3 amino acids: CASSFDRGEAFF. The CDR3 region has the DNA TGTGCCAGCAGCTTCGACAGGGGTGAAGCTTTCTTT.

This clone was counted once. This rearrangement joins TRBV11-3 to TRBJ2-5, with 9 bases that match TRBD2. This CDR3 is 14 amino acids long. CDR1 and CDR2 (germline): SGHNT, YENEEA. Germline trimming cut 5 bases from V and 5 bases from J; bases unmatched to any gene: 6. CDR3 sequence (DNA): TGTGCCAGCAGCCGGCGGGGGGGTGGCGAGACCCAGTACTTC. It yields the protein CASSRRGGGETQYF. The variable domain in full, completed from reference TRBV11-3 and TRBJ2-5, reads EAGVVQSPRYKIIEKKQPVAFWCNPISGHNTLYWYLQNLGQGPELLIRYENEEAVDDSQLPKDRFSAERLKGVDSTLKIQPAELGDSAVYLCASSRRGGGETQYFGPGTRLLVL.

V is TRBV6-2 or TRBV6-3 and J is TRBJ2-3, with D tentatively TRBD2 (5 bases). The CDR3 has 20 amino acids. The germline V gene has CDR1 MNHEY and CDR2 SVGEGT. The V end was cut by 0 bases, the J end by 4 bases, with 26 bases between. DNA for the CDR3: TGTGCCAGCAGTTACTCCAACCGGAGAACTAGTGCTCCAGCTCCAGATACGCAGTATTTT. This sequence encodes CASSYSNRRTSAPAPDTQYF.

J is TRBJ2-5 and V is TRBV4-1, with TRBD1 matching over 7 bases. Germline values: CDR1 MGHRA, CDR2 YSYEKL. V trimming: 1 base; J trimming: 2 bases; junction bases outside the gene matches: 4. This CDR3 has 15 residues. CDR3: CASSQGTGGQETQYF. In DNA form, the CDR3 reads TGCGCCAGCAGCCAAGGGACAGGCGGACAAGAGACCCAGTACTTC.

The chain combines TRBV28 with TRBJ1-1, with D hard to call. From germline, CDR1 is MDHEN and CDR2 SYDVKM. Trimming removed 10 bases at V and 7 bases at J, with 16 bases between. CDR3 length equals 12 residues. This CDR3 is CATTRLLGEAFF. The CDR3 nucleotides read TGTGCCACCACACGTCTCTTAGGTGAAGCTTTCTTT.